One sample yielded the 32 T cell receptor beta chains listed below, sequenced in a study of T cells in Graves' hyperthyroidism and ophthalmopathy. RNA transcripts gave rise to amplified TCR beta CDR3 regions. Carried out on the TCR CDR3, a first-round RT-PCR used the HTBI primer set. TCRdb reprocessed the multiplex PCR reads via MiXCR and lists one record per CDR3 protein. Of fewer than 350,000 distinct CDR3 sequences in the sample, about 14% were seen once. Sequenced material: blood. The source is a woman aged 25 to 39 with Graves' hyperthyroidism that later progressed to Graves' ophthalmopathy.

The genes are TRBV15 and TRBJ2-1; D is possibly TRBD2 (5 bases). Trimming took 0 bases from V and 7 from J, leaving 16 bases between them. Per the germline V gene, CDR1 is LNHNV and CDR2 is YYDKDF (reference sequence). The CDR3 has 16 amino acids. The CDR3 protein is CATSRDFGGSQNEQFF. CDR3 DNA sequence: TGTGCCACCAGCAGAGATTTTGGAGGATCTCAGAATGAGCAGTTCTTC. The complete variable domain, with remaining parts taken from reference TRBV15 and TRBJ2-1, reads DAMVIQNPRYQVTQFGKPVTLSCSQTLNHNVMYWYQQKSSQAPKLLFHYYDKDFNNEADTPDNFQSRRPNTSFCFLDIRSPGLGDTAMYLCATSRDFGGSQNEQFFGPGTRLTVL.

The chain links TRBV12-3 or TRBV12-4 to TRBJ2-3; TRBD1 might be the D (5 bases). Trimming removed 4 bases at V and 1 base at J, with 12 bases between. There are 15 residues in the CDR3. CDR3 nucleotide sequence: TGTGCCAGCAGTTCTGAACAGGTGGGCACAGATACGCAGTATTTT. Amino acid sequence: CASSSEQVGTDTQYF.

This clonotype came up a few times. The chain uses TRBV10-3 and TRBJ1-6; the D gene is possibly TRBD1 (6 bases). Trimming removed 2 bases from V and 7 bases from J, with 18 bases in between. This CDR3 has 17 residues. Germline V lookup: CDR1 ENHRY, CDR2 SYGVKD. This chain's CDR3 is CAISEPGGGPENSPLHF. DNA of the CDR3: TGTGCCATCAGTGAGCCGGGTGGGGGGCCAGAGAATTCACCCCTCCACTTT.

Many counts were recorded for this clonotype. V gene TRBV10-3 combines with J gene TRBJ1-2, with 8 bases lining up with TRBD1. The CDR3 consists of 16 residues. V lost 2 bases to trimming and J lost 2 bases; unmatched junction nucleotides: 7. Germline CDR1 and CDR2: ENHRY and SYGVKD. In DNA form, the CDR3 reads TGTGCCATCAGTGAGCCGACAGGGGCCCCCAACTATGGCTACACCTTC. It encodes CAISEPTGAPNYGYTF.

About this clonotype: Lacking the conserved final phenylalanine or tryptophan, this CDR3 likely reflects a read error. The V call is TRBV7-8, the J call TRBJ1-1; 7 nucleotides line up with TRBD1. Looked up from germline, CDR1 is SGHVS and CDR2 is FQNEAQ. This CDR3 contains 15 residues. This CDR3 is CASTWVGTENTEAFL. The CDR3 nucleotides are TGCGCCAGCACCTGGGTCGGGACAGAAAACACTGAAGCTTTCCTT.

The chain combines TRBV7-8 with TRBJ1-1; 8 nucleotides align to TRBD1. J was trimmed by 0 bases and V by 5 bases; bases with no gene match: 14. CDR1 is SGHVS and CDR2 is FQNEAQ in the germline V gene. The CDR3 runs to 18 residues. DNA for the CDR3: TGTGCCAGCAGCCCTAGGGGGCAGGGGGCAAGGGTGAACACTGAAGCTTTCTTT. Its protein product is CASSPRGQGARVNTEAFF.

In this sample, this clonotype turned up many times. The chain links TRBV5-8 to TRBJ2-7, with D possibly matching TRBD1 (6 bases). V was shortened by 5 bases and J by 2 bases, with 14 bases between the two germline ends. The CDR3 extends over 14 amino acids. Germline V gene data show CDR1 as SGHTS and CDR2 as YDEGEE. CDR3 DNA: TGTGCCAGCAGTGAAGGGGGTGATACCTACGAGCAGTACTTC. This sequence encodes CASSEGGDTYEQYF. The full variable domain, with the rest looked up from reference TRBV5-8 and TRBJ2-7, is EAGVTQSPTHLIKTRGQQATLRCSPISGHTSVYWYQQALGLGLQFLLWYDEGEERNRGNFPPRFSGRQFPNYSSELNVNALELEDSALYLCASSEGGDTYEQYFGPGTRLTVT.

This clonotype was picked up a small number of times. CDR3 loop: CASSFSAGYEQYF. DNA of the CDR3: TGTGCCAGCAGCTTTTCTGCGGGTTACGAGCAGTACTTC. The chain carries TRBV5-5 and TRBJ2-7; tentative D call: TRBD2 (5 bases). Per the germline V gene, CDR1 is SGHKS and CDR2 is YYEKEE (reference sequence). V lost 2 bases to trimming and J lost 4 bases, with 10 bases between them. The CDR3 spans 13 residues. The complete variable domain, with remaining parts taken from reference TRBV5-5 and TRBJ2-7, reads DAGVTQSPTHLIKTRGQQVTLRCSPISGHKSVSWYQQVLGQGPQFIFQYYEKEERGRGNFPDRFSARQFPNYSSELNVNALLLGDSALYLCASSFSAGYEQYFGPGTRLTVT.

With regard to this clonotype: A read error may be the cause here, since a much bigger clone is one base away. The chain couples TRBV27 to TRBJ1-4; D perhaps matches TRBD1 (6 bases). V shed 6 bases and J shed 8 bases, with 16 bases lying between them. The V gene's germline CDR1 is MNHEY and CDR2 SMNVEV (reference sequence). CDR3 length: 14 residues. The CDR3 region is CASRWGTGREKLFF. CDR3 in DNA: TGTGCCAGCAGGTGGGGCACAGGGAGGGAAAAACTGTTTTTT.

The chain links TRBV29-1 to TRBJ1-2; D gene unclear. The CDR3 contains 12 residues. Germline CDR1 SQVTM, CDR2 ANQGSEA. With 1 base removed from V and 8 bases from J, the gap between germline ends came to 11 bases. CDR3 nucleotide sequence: TGCAGCGTTGAAGGACTACCACGCGGCTACACCTTC. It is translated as CSVEGLPRGYTF.

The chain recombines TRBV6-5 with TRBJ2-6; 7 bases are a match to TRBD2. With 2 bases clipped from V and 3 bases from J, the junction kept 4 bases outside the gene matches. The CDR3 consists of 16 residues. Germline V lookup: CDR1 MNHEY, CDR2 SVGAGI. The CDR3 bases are TGTGCCAGCAGTTACGGGGGGGGGAGTGGGGCCAACGTCCTGACTTTC. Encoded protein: CASSYGGGSGANVLTF.

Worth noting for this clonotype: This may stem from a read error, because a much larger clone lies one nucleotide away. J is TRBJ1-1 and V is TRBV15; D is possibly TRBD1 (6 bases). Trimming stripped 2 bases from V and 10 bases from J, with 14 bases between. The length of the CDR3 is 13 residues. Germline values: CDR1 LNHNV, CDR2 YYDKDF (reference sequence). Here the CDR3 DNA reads TGTGCCACCAGCAGAACGGGGGGCTCTGGAGCTTTCTTT. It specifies CATSRTGGSGAFF.

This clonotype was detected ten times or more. CDR3 DNA sequence: TGTGCCAGCAGTTTATTTCGGGGGCATCAAGAGACCCAGTACTTC. This translates into CASSLFRGHQETQYF. V gene TRBV27 combines with J gene TRBJ2-5; D tentatively reads TRBD1 or TRBD2 (6 bases each). Deletions cut 1 base from V and 2 bases from J, with 11 bases between. Per the germline V gene, CDR1 is MNHEY and CDR2 is SMNVEV (reference sequence). The CDR3 consists of 15 residues.

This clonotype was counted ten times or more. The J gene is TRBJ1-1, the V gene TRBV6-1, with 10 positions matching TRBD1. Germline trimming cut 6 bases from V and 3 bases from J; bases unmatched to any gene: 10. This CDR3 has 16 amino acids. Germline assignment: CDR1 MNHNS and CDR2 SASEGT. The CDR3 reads CASSRTGGWSDTEAFF. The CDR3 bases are TGTGCCAGCAGCAGGACAGGGGGTTGGTCCGACACTGAAGCTTTCTTT.

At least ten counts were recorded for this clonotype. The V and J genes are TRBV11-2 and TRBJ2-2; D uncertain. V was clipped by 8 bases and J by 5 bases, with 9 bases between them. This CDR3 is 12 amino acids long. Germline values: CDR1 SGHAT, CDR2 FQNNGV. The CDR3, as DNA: TGTGCCAGCGGGGTGGGGACCGGGGAGCTGTTTTTT. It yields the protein CASGVGTGELFF.

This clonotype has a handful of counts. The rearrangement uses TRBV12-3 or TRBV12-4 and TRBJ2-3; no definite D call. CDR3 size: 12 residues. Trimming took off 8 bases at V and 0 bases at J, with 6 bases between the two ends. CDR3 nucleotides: TGTGCCAGCGCCTTAAGCACAGATACGCAGTATTTT. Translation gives CASALSTDTQYF.

In DNA, the CDR3 is TGTGCCAGCACGAAGGGGGACAGGGCGAACACCATATATTTT. Translating it yields CASTKGDRANTIYF. The V gene is TRBV18, the J gene TRBJ1-3, with 9 nucleotides matching TRBD1. This CDR3 contains 14 residues. J gave up 7 bases and V 8 bases, and 9 bases lay outside the gene matches. Germline V lookup: CDR1 KGHSH, CDR2 LQKENI.

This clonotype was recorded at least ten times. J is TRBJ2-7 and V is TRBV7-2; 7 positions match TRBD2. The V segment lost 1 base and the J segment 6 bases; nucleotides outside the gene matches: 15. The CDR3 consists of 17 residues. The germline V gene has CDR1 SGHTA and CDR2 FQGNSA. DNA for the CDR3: TGTGCCAGCAGCTTAGACGGGACTAACAGAATACGGAGCGAGCAGTACTTC. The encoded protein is CASSLDGTNRIRSEQYF.

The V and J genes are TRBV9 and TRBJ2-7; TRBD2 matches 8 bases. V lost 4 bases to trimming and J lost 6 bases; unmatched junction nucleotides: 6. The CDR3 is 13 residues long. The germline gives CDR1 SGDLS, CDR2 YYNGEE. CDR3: CASSFTGGGEQYF. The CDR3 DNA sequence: TGTGCCAGCAGCTTTACGGGGGGGGGCGAGCAGTACTTC.

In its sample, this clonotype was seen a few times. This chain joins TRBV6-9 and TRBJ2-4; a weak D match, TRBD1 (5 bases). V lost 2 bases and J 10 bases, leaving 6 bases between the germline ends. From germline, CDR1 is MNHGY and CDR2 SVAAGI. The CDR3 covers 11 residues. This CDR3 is CASSYAGIQYF. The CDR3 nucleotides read TGTGCCAGCAGTTATGCAGGGATTCAGTACTTC.

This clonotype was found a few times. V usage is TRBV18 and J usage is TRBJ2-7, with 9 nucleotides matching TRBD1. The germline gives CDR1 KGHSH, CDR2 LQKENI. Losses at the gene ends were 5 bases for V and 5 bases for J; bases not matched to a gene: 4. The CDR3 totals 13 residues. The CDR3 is CASSGTGSNEQYF. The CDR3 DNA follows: TGTGCCAGCTCAGGGACAGGGAGCAACGAGCAGTACTTC.

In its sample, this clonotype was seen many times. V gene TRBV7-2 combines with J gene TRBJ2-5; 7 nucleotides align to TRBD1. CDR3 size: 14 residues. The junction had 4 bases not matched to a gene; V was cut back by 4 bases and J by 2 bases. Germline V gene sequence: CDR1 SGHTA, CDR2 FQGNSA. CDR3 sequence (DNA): TGTGCCAGCAGCTCCCAGGGGGAGCAAGAGACCCAGTACTTC. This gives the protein CASSSQGEQETQYF.

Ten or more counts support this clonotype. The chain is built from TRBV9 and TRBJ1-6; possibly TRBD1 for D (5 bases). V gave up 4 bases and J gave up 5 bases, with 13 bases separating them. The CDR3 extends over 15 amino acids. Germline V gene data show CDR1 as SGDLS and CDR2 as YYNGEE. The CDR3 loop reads CASSSQGGHNSPLHF. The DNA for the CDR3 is TGTGCCAGCAGCTCTCAGGGAGGTCATAATTCACCCCTCCACTTT.

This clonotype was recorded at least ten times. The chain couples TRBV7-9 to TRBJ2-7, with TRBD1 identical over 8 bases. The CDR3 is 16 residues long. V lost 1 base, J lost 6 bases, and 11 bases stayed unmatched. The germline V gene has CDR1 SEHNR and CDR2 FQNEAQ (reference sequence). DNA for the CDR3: TGTGCCAGCAGCTTAGGGACAGGGTCGCCTGAAGGCGAGCAGTACTTC. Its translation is CASSLGTGSPEGEQYF.

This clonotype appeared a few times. The CDR3 DNA sequence: TGTGCCAGCAGTGCCGGTGGGACGGCGTCCCCCCGGGGCGAGCAGTACTTC. It is translated as CASSAGGTASPRGEQYF. The V gene is TRBV6-9, the J gene TRBJ2-7; D is tentatively TRBD1 or TRBD2 (5 bases each). The CDR3 has 17 amino acids. With 5 bases removed from V and 6 bases from J, the gap between germline ends came to 26 bases. Germline CDR1 is MNHGY and CDR2 is SVAAGI.

CDR3 DNA sequence: TGTGCCAGCAGCCTACGAGCGCTGGAGACCCAGTACTTC. It codes for CASSLRALETQYF. The genes are TRBV14 and TRBJ2-5, with unresolved D. Germline V lookup: CDR1 SGHDN, CDR2 FVKESK. The germline V and J ends were trimmed by 4 bases and 5 bases, with 11 bases remaining between them. This CDR3 has 13 amino acids.

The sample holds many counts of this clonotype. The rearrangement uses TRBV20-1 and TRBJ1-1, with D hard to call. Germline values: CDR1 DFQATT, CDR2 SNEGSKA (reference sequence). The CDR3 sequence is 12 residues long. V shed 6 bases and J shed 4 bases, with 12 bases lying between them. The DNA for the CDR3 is TGCAGTGCCAGACCTTGGGCCACTGAAGCTTTCTTT. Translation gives CSARPWATEAFF.

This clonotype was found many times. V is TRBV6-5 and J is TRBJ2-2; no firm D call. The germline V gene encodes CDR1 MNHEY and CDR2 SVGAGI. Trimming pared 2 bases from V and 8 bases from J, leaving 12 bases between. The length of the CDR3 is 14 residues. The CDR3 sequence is CASSYSWGTGELFF. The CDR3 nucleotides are TGTGCCAGCAGTTACAGTTGGGGAACGGGGGAGCTGTTTTTT.

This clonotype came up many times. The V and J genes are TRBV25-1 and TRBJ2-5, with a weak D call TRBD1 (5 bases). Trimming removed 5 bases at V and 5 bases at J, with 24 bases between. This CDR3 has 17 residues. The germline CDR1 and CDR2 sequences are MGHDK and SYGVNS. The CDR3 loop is CASSQKGATGVVETQYF. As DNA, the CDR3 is TGTGCCAGCAGTCAAAAAGGGGCGACGGGCGTTGTGGAGACCCAGTACTTC.

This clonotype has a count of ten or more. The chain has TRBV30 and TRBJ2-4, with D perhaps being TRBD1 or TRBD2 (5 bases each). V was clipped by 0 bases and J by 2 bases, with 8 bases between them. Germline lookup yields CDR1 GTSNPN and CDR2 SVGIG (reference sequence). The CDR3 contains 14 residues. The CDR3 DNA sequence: TGTGCCTGGAGTGTTGGGGGTACCAAAAACATTCAGTACTTC. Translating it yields CAWSVGGTKNIQYF. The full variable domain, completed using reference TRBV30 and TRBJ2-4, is SQTIHQWPATLVQPVGSPLSLECTVEGTSNPNLYWYRQAAGRGLQLLFYSVGIGQISSEVPQNLSASRPQDRQFILSSKKLLLSDSGFYLCAWSVGGTKNIQYFGAGTRLSVL.

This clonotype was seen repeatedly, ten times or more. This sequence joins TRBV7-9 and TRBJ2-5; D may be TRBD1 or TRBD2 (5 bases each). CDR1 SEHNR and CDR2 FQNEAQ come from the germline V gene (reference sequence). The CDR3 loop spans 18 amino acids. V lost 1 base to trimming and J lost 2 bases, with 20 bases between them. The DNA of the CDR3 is TGTGCCAGCAGCTTAGGGCGGCAGGGAGTGACCGAACAAGAGACCCAGTACTTC. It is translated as CASSLGRQGVTEQETQYF.

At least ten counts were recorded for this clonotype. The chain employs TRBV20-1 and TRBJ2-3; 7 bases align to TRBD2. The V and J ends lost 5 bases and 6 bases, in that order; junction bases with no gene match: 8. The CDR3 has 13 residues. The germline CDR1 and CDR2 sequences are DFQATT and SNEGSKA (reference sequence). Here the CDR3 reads CSASRGSRDTQYF. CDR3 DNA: TGCAGTGCTTCGCGGGGGTCCCGGGATACGCAGTATTTT.